The subject of this entry is one T cell receptor beta chain. This sample stems from a study of blood T cell repertoires in COVID-19. Across the study: PBMCs, B-cell-depleted T cells, or T cells provided the cDNA or gDNA that made up the material.

Sequenced by immunoSEQ multiplex PCR; TCRdb stores in-frame clones only, minus some. The sample records around 50,000 clones, 89% being singletons. Germline V CDR1 and CDR2: MNHEY, SVGAGI. Trimming removed 0 bases from V and 6 bases from J, with 5 bases in between. The CDR3 spans 13 residues. The chain has TRBV6-5 and TRBJ2-2, with D uncertain. The sample taken for sequencing was peripheral blood. This sequence originates from a human donor in a cohort sampled during active COVID-19. The CDR3 bases are TGTGCCAGCAGTTACTCCCGGGCCGGGGAGCTGTTTTTT. Amino acids: CASSYSRAGELFF.